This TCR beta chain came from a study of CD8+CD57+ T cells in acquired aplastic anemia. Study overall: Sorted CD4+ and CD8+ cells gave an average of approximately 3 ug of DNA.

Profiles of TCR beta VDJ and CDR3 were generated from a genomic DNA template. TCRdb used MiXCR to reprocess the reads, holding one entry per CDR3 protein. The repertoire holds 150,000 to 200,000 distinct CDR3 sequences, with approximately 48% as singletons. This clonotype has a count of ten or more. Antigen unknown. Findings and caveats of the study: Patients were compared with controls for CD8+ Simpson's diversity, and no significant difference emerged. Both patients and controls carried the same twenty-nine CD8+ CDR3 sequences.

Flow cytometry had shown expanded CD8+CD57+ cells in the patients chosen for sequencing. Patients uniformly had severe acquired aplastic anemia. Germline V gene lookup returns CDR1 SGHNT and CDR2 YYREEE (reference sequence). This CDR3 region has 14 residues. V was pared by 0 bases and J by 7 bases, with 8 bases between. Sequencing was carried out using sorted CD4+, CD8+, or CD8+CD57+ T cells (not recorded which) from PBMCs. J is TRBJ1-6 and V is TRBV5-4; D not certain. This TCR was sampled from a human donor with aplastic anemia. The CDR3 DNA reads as TGTGCCAGCAGCTTGGTTTCCCCAAATTCACCCCTCCACTTT. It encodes CASSLVSPNSPLHF.